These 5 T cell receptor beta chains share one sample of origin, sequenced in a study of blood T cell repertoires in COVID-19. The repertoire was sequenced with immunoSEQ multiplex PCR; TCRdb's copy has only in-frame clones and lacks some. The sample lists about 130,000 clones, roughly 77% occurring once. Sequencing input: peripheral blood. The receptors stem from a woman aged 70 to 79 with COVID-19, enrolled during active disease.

The DNA of the CDR3 is TGTGCCTGGAGGGGCGCTCTGCGTGAGCAGTTCTTC. Residues: CAWRGALREQFF. The rearrangement links TRBV30 to TRBJ2-1; D not certain. Trimming took 3 bases from V and 9 from J, leaving 12 bases between them. Germline loops: CDR1 GTSNPN, CDR2 SVGIG (reference sequence). This CDR3 has 12 residues. The entire variable domain, with the rest obtained from reference TRBV30 and TRBJ2-1, is as follows: SQTIHQWPATLVQPVGSPLSLECTVEGTSNPNLYWYRQAAGRGLQLLFYSVGIGQISSEVPQNLSASRPQDRQFILSSKKLLLSDSGFYLCAWRGALREQFFGPGTRLTVL.

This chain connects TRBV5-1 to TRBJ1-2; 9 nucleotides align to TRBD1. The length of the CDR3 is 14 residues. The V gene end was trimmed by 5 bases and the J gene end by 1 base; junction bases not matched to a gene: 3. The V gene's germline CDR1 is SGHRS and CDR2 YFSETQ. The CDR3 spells CASRGTGSNYGYTF. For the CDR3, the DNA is TGCGCCAGCAGGGGGACAGGGAGTAACTATGGCTACACCTTC.

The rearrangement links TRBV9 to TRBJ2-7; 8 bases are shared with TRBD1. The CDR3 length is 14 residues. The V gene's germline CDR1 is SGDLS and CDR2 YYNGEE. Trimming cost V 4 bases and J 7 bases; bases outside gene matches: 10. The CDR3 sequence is CASSRAGQGGEQYF. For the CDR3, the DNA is TGTGCCAGCAGCCGAGCTGGACAGGGTGGGGAGCAGTACTTC. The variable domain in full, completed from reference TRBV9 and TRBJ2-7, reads DSGVTQTPKHLITATGQRVTLRCSPRSGDLSVYWYQQSLDQGLQFLIQYYNGEERAKGNILERFSAQQFPDLHSELNLSSLELGDSALYFCASSRAGQGGEQYFGPGTRLTVT.

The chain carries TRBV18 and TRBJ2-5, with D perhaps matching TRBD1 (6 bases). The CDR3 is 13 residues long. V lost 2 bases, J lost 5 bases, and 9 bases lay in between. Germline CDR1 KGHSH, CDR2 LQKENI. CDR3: CASSPTTGETQYF. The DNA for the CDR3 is TGTGCCAGCTCACCAACTACAGGGGAGACCCAGTACTTC. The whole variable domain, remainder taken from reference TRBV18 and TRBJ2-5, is NAGVMQNPRHLVRRRGQEARLRCSPMKGHSHVYWYRQLPEEGLKFMVYLQKENIIDESGMPKERFSAEFPKEGPSILRIQQVVRGDSAAYFCASSPTTGETQYFGPGTRLLVL.

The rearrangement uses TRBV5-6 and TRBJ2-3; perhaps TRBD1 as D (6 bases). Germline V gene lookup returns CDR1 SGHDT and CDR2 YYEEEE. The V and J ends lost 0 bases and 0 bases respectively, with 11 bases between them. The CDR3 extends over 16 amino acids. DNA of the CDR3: TGTGCCAGCAGCTTGGGGGGGCCCATTAGCACAGATACGCAGTATTTT. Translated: CASSLGGPISTDTQYF.